Following are 27 T cell receptor beta chains from one sample sequenced in a study of T cells in Graves' hyperthyroidism and ophthalmopathy. TCR beta CDR3 region amplification was performed from RNA transcripts. Carried out on the TCR CDR3, a first-round RT-PCR used the HTBI primer set. TCRdb itself ran the multiplex PCR reads through MiXCR, one entry per CDR3 protein. Of some 800,000 distinct CDR3 sequences in the sample, about 38% were seen once. The source material was blood. These receptors were obtained from a man younger than 35 with Graves' hyperthyroidism.

This clonotype was detected many times. The chain is built from TRBV7-2 and TRBJ1-1, with TRBD1 as a possible D gene (6 bases). Per the germline V gene, CDR1 is SGHTA and CDR2 is FQGNSA. The CDR3 loop spans 15 amino acids. V dropped 0 bases and J dropped 0 bases, with 8 bases sitting between them. This CDR3 is CASSLAGQMNTEAFF. In DNA, the CDR3 is TGTGCCAGCAGCTTAGCCGGACAGATGAACACTGAAGCTTTCTTT.

The sample holds a few counts of this clonotype. The gene calls are TRBV7-3 and TRBJ2-2; 8 positions agree with TRBD2. This CDR3 is 17 amino acids long. With 5 bases clipped from V and 0 bases from J, the junction kept 8 bases outside the gene matches. Germline loops: CDR1 SGHTA, CDR2 FQGTGA. The CDR3 reads CASSPLSGGPNTGELFF. Written as DNA, the CDR3 is TGTGCCAGCAGCCCCCTAAGCGGGGGACCGAACACCGGGGAGCTGTTTTTT. Looking up the rest from reference TRBV7-3 and TRBJ2-2 gives the full variable domain: GAGVSQTPSNKVTEKGKYVELRCDPISGHTALYWYRQSLGQGPEFLIYFQGTGAADDSGLPNDRFFAVRPEGSVSTLKIQRTERGDSAVYLCASSPLSGGPNTGELFFGEGSRLTVL.

This sequence joins TRBV7-2 and TRBJ2-5, with D tentatively TRBD1 (7 bases). Germline CDR1 reads SGHTA; CDR2 reads FQGNSA. This CDR3 contains 13 residues. V was pared by 5 bases and J by 6 bases, with 13 bases between. CDR3 in DNA: TGTGCCAGCAGCCCGGGGGACAGAAAGACCCAGTACTTC. Translating gives CASSPGDRKTQYF.

There are many counts of this clonotype. J is TRBJ2-7 and V is TRBV7-9, with D perhaps matching TRBD2 (5 bases). V gave up 2 bases and J gave up 2 bases, with 10 bases separating them. The germline V gene has CDR1 SEHNR and CDR2 FQNEAQ (reference sequence). CDR3 length: 14 amino acids. The CDR3 nucleotides read TGTGCCAGCAGCTTAAACGTCGGGACCTACGAGCAGTACTTC. It is translated as CASSLNVGTYEQYF.

This clonotype was seen ten or more times. The rearrangement uses TRBV24-1 and TRBJ2-7; possible D gene TRBD1, 5 bases. The CDR3 is made up of 15 amino acids. Per germline, CDR1 KGHDR and CDR2 SFDVKD. Trimming removed 0 bases from V and 6 bases from J, with 14 bases in between. The CDR3 DNA reads as TGTGCCACCAGTGATTTGTTGGACAAACACGGCGAGCAGTACTTC. This translates into CATSDLLDKHGEQYF.

The genes are TRBV2 and TRBJ2-6; no reliable D call. CDR3 length: 14 residues. CDR1 SNHLY and CDR2 FYNNEI come from the germline V gene. Trimming cost V 3 bases and J 7 bases, with 10 bases left between them. The CDR3 DNA reads as TGTGCCAGCAGTGAGGGAACGGTCGCCAACGTCCTGACTTTC. Translation gives CASSEGTVANVLTF.

In this sample, this clonotype turned up once. The rearrangement joins TRBV29-1 to TRBJ2-3; 13 nucleotides align to TRBD2. CDR1 and CDR2 (germline): SQVTM, ANQGSEA. Germline trimming cut 5 bases from V and 6 bases from J; bases unmatched to any gene: 17. The CDR3 totals 18 residues. CDR3 sequence (DNA): TGCAGCGTTACCTCGGGACTAGCGGGATCCCTGTTCTCGGATACGCAGTATTTT. It specifies CSVTSGLAGSLFSDTQYF.

This clonotype was picked up many times. This chain links TRBV9 with TRBJ2-5; 10 nucleotides align to TRBD2. CDR1 is SGDLS, CDR2 YYNGEE, per germline. CDR3 length: 16 amino acids. The V gene end was trimmed by 4 bases and the J gene end by 2 bases; junction bases not matched to a gene: 8. As DNA, the CDR3 is TGTGCCAGCAGCCCCCGACTAGCGGGTGCTCAAGAGACCCAGTACTTC. As protein: CASSPRLAGAQETQYF.

On this clonotype itself: A read error is possible here, since a much larger clone lies one base away. CDR3 region: CASTPGQGYEQCF. The CDR3 region has the DNA TGTGCCAGTACCCCGGGACAGGGATACGAGCAGTGCTTC. The rearrangement uses TRBV19 and TRBJ2-7, with 9 nucleotides matching TRBD1. Germline loops: CDR1 LNHDA, CDR2 SQIVND (reference sequence). CDR3 length: 13 residues.

This clonotype was counted ten times or more. This chain connects TRBV5-5 to TRBJ1-1; D gene unclear. Trimming took 7 bases from V and 6 from J, leaving 10 bases between them. CDR3 length: 11 amino acids. Germline CDR1 and CDR2: SGHKS and YYEKEE (reference sequence). CDR3 sequence (DNA): TGTGCCAGCGAACGGGGAGCTGAAGCTTTCTTT. Residues: CASERGAEAFF.

Details on this clonotype: This sequence may be a read error, since a much larger clone differs from it by one base. This sequence joins TRBV11-2 and TRBJ1-6; D gene unclear. This CDR3 has 13 amino acids. Germline CDR1 is SGHAT and CDR2 is FQNNGV. V lost 3 bases to trimming and J lost 9 bases, with 9 bases between them. The CDR3 sequence is CASSFDPTSPLHF. DNA for the CDR3: TGTGCCAGCAGCTTCGACCCTACTTCACCCCTCCACTTT. The entire variable domain, with the rest obtained from reference TRBV11-2 and TRBJ1-6, is as follows: EAGVAQSPRYKIIEKRQSVAFWCNPISGHATLYWYQQILGQGPKLLIQFQNNGVVDDSQLPKDRFSAERLKGVDSTLKIQPAKLEDSAVYLCASSFDPTSPLHFGNGTRLTVT.

The count of this clonotype is one. The chain recombines TRBV7-8 with TRBJ1-2; D uncertain. With 0 bases removed from V and 7 bases from J, the gap between germline ends came to 15 bases. This CDR3 spans 15 amino acids. Per germline, CDR1 SGHVS and CDR2 FQNEAQ. CDR3 residues: CASSLASKGGLGYTF. For the CDR3, the DNA is TGTGCCAGCAGCTTAGCTTCAAAGGGCGGTCTTGGCTACACCTTC.

This rearrangement joins TRBV6-5 to TRBJ1-2; D possibly corresponds to TRBD1 (5 bases). Germline CDR1 reads MNHEY; CDR2 reads SVGAGI. The CDR3 is 16 amino acids. Trimming took 1 base from V and 4 from J, leaving 16 bases between them. The CDR3 spells CASSYFRAVGLYGYTF. CDR3 coding DNA: TGTGCCAGCAGTTACTTCCGGGCCGTGGGGCTCTATGGCTACACCTTC.

This rearrangement joins TRBV9 to TRBJ2-5; D is possibly TRBD2 (7 bases). The CDR3 extends over 19 amino acids. Germline V gene lookup returns CDR1 SGDLS and CDR2 YYNGEE. V was trimmed by 2 bases and J by 5 bases, leaving 28 bases between them. CDR3 loop: CASSVRIRGGGFKTETQYF. The CDR3 nucleotides read TGTGCCAGCAGCGTCCGAATAAGGGGGGGGGGATTCAAGACGGAGACCCAGTACTTC.

This clonotype was counted only a few times. At one end, the junction sequence differs from germline, possibly due to a read error. The chain employs TRBV5-6 and TRBJ1-6; the D gene is possibly TRBD1 (6 bases). The CDR3 covers 14 residues. Per germline, CDR1 SGHDT and CDR2 YYEEEE. The CDR3 nucleotides read TGTGCCAGCAGTTTGGGACACCGGCAAAGGCCCCTCCACTTT. Translated, it gives CASSLGHRQRPLHF. Based on the CDR3 plus reference TRBV5-6 and TRBJ1-6, the full variable domain is DAGVTQSPTHLIKTRGQQVTLRCSPKSGHDTVSWYQQALGQGPQFIFQYYEEEERQRGNFPDRFSGHQFPNYSSELNVNALLLGDSALYLCASSLGHRQRPLHFGNGTRLTVT.

This clonotype has more than one count but fewer than ten. The genes are TRBV5-1 and TRBJ2-5, with 9 bases aligning to TRBD1. Germline CDR1 and CDR2: SGHRS and YFSETQ. J gave up 3 bases and V 2 bases, and 2 bases lay outside the gene matches. The CDR3 contains 14 residues. This CDR3 reads CASSFRDREETQYF. Here the CDR3 DNA reads TGCGCCAGCAGCTTCCGGGACAGGGAAGAGACCCAGTACTTC.

The sample holds many counts of this clonotype. The chain joins TRBV7-9 to TRBJ1-5; the match to TRBD1 covers 8 bases. V was pared by 4 bases and J by 6 bases, with 5 bases of the junction left unmatched. The CDR3 sequence is 14 residues long. Per germline, CDR1 SEHNR and CDR2 FQNEAQ (reference sequence). This CDR3 is CASSSGQGGQPQHF. The CDR3 DNA reads as TGTGCCAGCAGCTCTGGACAGGGCGGTCAGCCCCAGCATTTT.

The chain combines TRBV20-1 with TRBJ2-5; 7 bases are shared with TRBD2. The J segment lost 2 bases and the V segment lost 3 bases, leaving 6 bases of the junction unmatched. The CDR3 contains 14 residues. Germline CDR1 and CDR2: DFQATT and SNEGSKA (reference sequence). CDR3 sequence: CSARWRGMQETQYF. The CDR3 DNA sequence: TGCAGTGCTAGGTGGCGGGGGATGCAAGAGACCCAGTACTTC.

This clonotype was counted at least ten times. The genes are TRBV29-1 and TRBJ2-7; D may be TRBD2 (6 bases). Germline V lookup: CDR1 SQVTM, CDR2 ANQGSEA. With 1 base removed from V and 5 bases from J, the gap between germline ends came to 24 bases. This CDR3 spans 17 amino acids. This chain's CDR3 is CSVEGIIGGSSRNEQYF. The DNA of the CDR3 is TGCAGCGTTGAAGGAATAATCGGGGGAAGTAGCAGAAACGAGCAGTACTTC.

Ten or more counts support this clonotype. The chain links TRBV9 to TRBJ2-7; no reliable D call. Germline CDR1 and CDR2: SGDLS and YYNGEE. The CDR3 contains 11 residues. V gave up 4 bases and J gave up 4 bases, with 6 bases separating them. In nucleotides, the CDR3 is TGTGCCAGCAGCCCCCGATACGAGCAGTACTTC. It codes for CASSPRYEQYF.

This chain uses TRBV10-3 with TRBJ2-5; TRBD1 is a possible D gene (5 bases). This CDR3 has 13 amino acids. Germline V gene sequence: CDR1 ENHRY, CDR2 SYGVKD. Trimming removed 6 bases from V and 9 bases from J, with 17 bases in between. CDR3 nucleotide sequence: TGTGCCATCAGCAGGGATAGCAATCAGCCCCAGTACTTC. It is translated as CAISRDSNQPQYF.

The chain uses TRBV19 and TRBJ1-1; D unclear. The germline CDR1 and CDR2 sequences are LNHDA and SQIVND (reference sequence). This CDR3 is built from 16 residues. The germline V and J ends were trimmed by 7 bases and 5 bases, with 23 bases remaining between them. CDR3 in amino acids: CASTMEDSSPGTEAFF. The CDR3 nucleotides are TGTGCCAGTACCATGGAAGACTCTTCTCCCGGGACTGAAGCTTTCTTT.

This clonotype was seen repeatedly, ten times or more. The chain recombines TRBV9 with TRBJ1-1; no definite D call. Trimming shortened V by 2 bases and J by 10 bases, and 12 bases separated the two germline ends. The CDR3 sequence is 12 residues long. Germline loops: CDR1 SGDLS, CDR2 YYNGEE. CDR3 sequence reads: CASSVVEAPAFF. The CDR3 nucleotides are TGTGCCAGCAGCGTGGTGGAGGCGCCAGCTTTCTTT.

There are many counts of this clonotype. CDR3 amino acids: CASSLRYHHEQYF. The DNA of the CDR3 is TGTGCCAGCAGCTTACGGTACCACCACGAGCAGTACTTC. The genes are TRBV7-2 and TRBJ2-7; D gene uncertain. V lost 2 bases and J 5 bases, leaving 10 bases between the germline ends. Germline V gene data show CDR1 as SGHTA and CDR2 as FQGNSA. The CDR3 loop spans 13 amino acids.

The rearrangement links TRBV9 to TRBJ1-1, with D uncertain. V lost 5 bases to trimming and J lost 4 bases, with 21 bases between them. The length of the CDR3 is 16 residues. Germline loops: CDR1 SGDLS, CDR2 YYNGEE. The CDR3 sequence: CASSSLQSQGTTEAFF. The CDR3 DNA is TGTGCCAGCAGTTCTCTCCAGTCCCAAGGTACCACTGAAGCTTTCTTT. Combining the CDR3 with reference TRBV9 and TRBJ1-1 gives the whole variable domain DSGVTQTPKHLITATGQRVTLRCSPRSGDLSVYWYQQSLDQGLQFLIQYYNGEERAKGNILERFSAQQFPDLHSELNLSSLELGDSALYFCASSSLQSQGTTEAFFGQGTRLTVV.

This clonotype showed up just a few times. This chain uses TRBV10-1 with TRBJ2-2, with a weak D call TRBD1 (6 bases). Germline CDR1 is WNHNN and CDR2 is SYGVQD (reference sequence). The V gene lost 2 bases and the J gene lost 1 base, with 8 bases spanning the gap. The CDR3 consists of 15 residues. Written as DNA, the CDR3 is TGCGCCAGCAGTGAGCGGACAGAGAACACCGGGGAGCTGTTTTTT. It yields the protein CASSERTENTGELFF.

This clonotype was counted a few times. The chain couples TRBV7-3 to TRBJ1-1; no definite D call. Germline V gene lookup returns CDR1 SGHTA and CDR2 FQGTGA. The CDR3 is 15 residues long. V was trimmed by 5 bases and J by 5 bases, leaving 18 bases between them. In nucleotides, the CDR3 is TGTGCCAGCAGCCCCAGGCCCGGGAGGAAGACTGAAGCTTTCTTT. Amino acid sequence: CASSPRPGRKTEAFF.